These 30 T cell receptor beta chains were sequenced from one sample in a study of OX40 agonist ivuxolimab in advanced cancers. Clones were read by immunoSEQ multiplex PCR, and TCRdb kept only the in-frame ones, dropping some. Of approximately 40,000 clones in the sample, around nine tenths are singletons; the top ten hold less than 15%. Specimen: CD4+ or CD8+ T cells sorted from blood, collected in a trial of the OX40 agonist ivuxolimab. These receptors were obtained from an adult with an advanced solid tumor such as melanoma, head and neck, liver or kidney cancer.

The rearrangement uses TRBV7-8 and TRBJ2-7; D is possibly TRBD2 (6 bases). With 7 bases removed from V and 4 bases from J, the gap between germline ends came to 14 bases. Germline V CDR1 and CDR2: SGHVS, FQNEAQ. This CDR3 has 13 residues. The CDR3 here is CASTPHSGYEQYF. The CDR3 bases are TGTGCCAGCACCCCCCACAGCGGGTACGAGCAGTACTTC. Looking up the rest from reference TRBV7-8 and TRBJ2-7 gives the full variable domain: GAGVSQSPRYKVAKRGQDVALRCDPISGHVSLFWYQQALGQGPEFLTYFQNEAQLDKSGLPSDRFFAERPEGSVSTLKIQRTQQEDSAVYLCASTPHSGYEQYFGPGTRLTVT.

This clone was counted between two and nine times. V gene TRBV5-5 combines with J gene TRBJ1-6; possible D gene TRBD1, 5 bases. Germline assignment: CDR1 SGHKS and CDR2 YYEKEE (reference sequence). This CDR3 comprises 15 residues. Trimming took off 5 bases at V and 5 bases at J, with 14 bases between the two ends. CDR3 in amino acids: CASSSVRGDNSPLHF. The CDR3 bases are TGTGCCAGCAGTTCTGTAAGGGGAGATAATTCACCCCTCCACTTT.

This chain uses TRBV7-6 with TRBJ2-7, with D unresolved. The germline V gene encodes CDR1 SGHVS and CDR2 FNYEAQ. V lost 3 bases and J 4 bases, leaving 7 bases between the germline ends. CDR3 size: 12 residues. Written as DNA, the CDR3 is TGTGCCAGCAGCTTGTCCTCGTACGAGCAGTACTTC. Translation gives CASSLSSYEQYF.

The chain combines TRBV9 with TRBJ2-2; 7 positions agree with TRBD2. Per germline, CDR1 SGDLS and CDR2 YYNGEE. This CDR3 spans 17 amino acids. J lost 2 bases, V lost 4 bases, and 11 bases had no gene match. CDR3 residues: CASSRRPGTTNTGELFF. The CDR3 DNA reads TGTGCCAGCAGCCGTCGTCCCGGGACTACAAACACCGGGGAGCTGTTTTTT.

V usage is TRBV19 and J usage is TRBJ1-5; D gene unclear. Trimming cost V 1 base and J 1 base, with 5 bases left between them. The CDR3 contains 14 residues. The germline CDR1 and CDR2 sequences are LNHDA and SQIVND (reference sequence). The CDR3 DNA sequence: TGTGCCAGTAGTATAGGACGGAGCAATCAGCCCCAGCATTTT. Translated: CASSIGRSNQPQHF.

This clone was picked up a small number of times. The junction does not match germline at one end; this may be a read error. V is TRBV7-7 and J is TRBJ2-3; D remains ambiguous. Germline V gene lookup returns CDR1 SSHAT and CDR2 FNYEAQ (reference sequence). The CDR3 contains 13 residues. The CDR3 DNA follows: TGTGCTAGCAGCTTGGTCCCTACAGATACGCAGTATTTT. This codes for CASSLVPTDTQYF.

The rearrangement joins TRBV6-5 to TRBJ2-3; unclear D gene. The CDR3 sequence is 13 residues long. Between the trimmed V and J ends, which lost 5 bases and 0 bases, there was a span of 6 bases. The germline gives CDR1 MNHEY, CDR2 SVGAGI. CDR3 sequence (DNA): TGTGCCAGCAGTGACGGGAGCACAGATACGCAGTATTTT. This codes for CASSDGSTDTQYF.

This rearrangement joins TRBV6-6 to TRBJ2-7, with a possible D match to TRBD2 (5 bases). Germline-derived CDR1 and CDR2 are MNHNY and SVGAGI (reference sequence). V was trimmed by 6 bases and J by 0 bases, leaving 9 bases between them. CDR3 size: 13 residues. Written as DNA, the CDR3 is TGTGCCAGCAGGCGACTAAGCTCCTACGAGCAGTACTTC. It codes for CASRRLSSYEQYF.

This sequence joins TRBV5-6 and TRBJ2-5, with 9 bases that match TRBD2. The CDR3 is 14 amino acids. Looked up from germline, CDR1 is SGHDT and CDR2 is YYEEEE. V trimming: 5 bases; J trimming: 1 base; junction bases outside the gene matches: 3. In nucleotides, the CDR3 is TGTGCCAGCAGAACTAGCGGGCGCCAAGAGACCCAGTACTTC. This gives the protein CASRTSGRQETQYF.

The rearrangement links TRBV28 to TRBJ2-2, with TRBD1 matching 10 bases. The length of the CDR3 is 17 residues. V shed 7 bases and J 5 bases; nucleotides not matched to a gene: 13. The V gene's germline CDR1 is MDHEN and CDR2 SYDVKM. Written as DNA, the CDR3 is TGTGCCAGCACCCCCTCTGGGGACAGGGGTATAACCGGGGAGCTGTTTTTT. It specifies CASTPSGDRGITGELFF.

The V and J genes are TRBV6-5 and TRBJ1-1; D possibly corresponds to TRBD1 (5 bases). The V and J ends lost 3 bases and 0 bases respectively, with 8 bases between them. Germline CDR1 reads MNHEY; CDR2 reads SVGAGI. This CDR3 contains 14 residues. The CDR3 DNA sequence: TGTGCCAGCAGTTATGACAGCCTGAACACTGAAGCTTTCTTT. Its translation: CASSYDSLNTEAFF.

In nucleotides, the CDR3 is TGTGCCAGCAGTGATCTAGCGGGAGGGCCATATTCGTACAATGAGCAGTTCTTC. This translates into CASSDLAGGPYSYNEQFF. This chain joins TRBV25-1 and TRBJ2-1, with 12 bases that match TRBD2. Trimming took 3 bases from V and 4 from J; bases not matched to a gene: 10. The germline gives CDR1 MGHDK, CDR2 SYGVNS. The CDR3 is made up of 18 amino acids.

The rearrangement joins TRBV18 to TRBJ1-2; 9 bases are a match to TRBD1. Germline CDR1 and CDR2: KGHSH and LQKENI. The V and J ends lost 5 bases and 6 bases, in that order; junction bases with no gene match: 7. This CDR3 has 14 amino acids. CDR3 sequence reads: CASSTGTGSDGYTF. The CDR3 coding sequence is TGTGCCAGCTCAACGGGGACAGGGAGTGATGGCTACACCTTC.

The chain couples TRBV19 to TRBJ2-7; D might be TRBD2 (6 bases). The CDR3 has 15 amino acids. The germline V gene encodes CDR1 LNHDA and CDR2 SQIVND (reference sequence). Trimming removed 3 bases at V and 6 bases at J, with 18 bases between. CDR3 protein: CASSIRDSTLSEQYF. CDR3 DNA sequence: TGTGCCAGTAGTATCCGGGACTCTACACTCTCCGAGCAGTACTTC.

Notes on this clone: The junction does not match germline at one end; this may be a read error. The chain employs TRBV7-7 and TRBJ1-1; 7 bases match TRBD1. CDR1 is SSHAT and CDR2 is FNYEAQ in the germline V gene (reference sequence). The CDR3 runs to 12 residues. The CDR3 protein is CASSPGTAKAFF. The CDR3 DNA follows: TGTGCTAGCAGCCCGGGGACAGCCAAAGCTTTCTTT. The full variable domain, completed using reference TRBV7-7 and TRBJ1-1, is GAGVSQSPRYKVTKRGQDVTLRCDPISSHATLYWYQQALGQGPEFLTYFNYEAQPDKSGLPSDRFSAERPEGSISTLTIQRTEQRDSAMYRCASSPGTAKAFFGQGTRLTVV.

The chain joins TRBV28 to TRBJ2-1, with D unclear. V lost 3 bases, J lost 9 bases, and 12 bases lay in between. The CDR3 contains 13 residues. Germline assignment: CDR1 MDHEN and CDR2 SYDVKM. The CDR3 spells CASSFRQVGEQFF. In nucleotides, the CDR3 is TGTGCCAGCAGTTTTCGGCAGGTGGGTGAGCAGTTCTTC.

This rearrangement joins TRBV19 to TRBJ2-1, with D possibly being TRBD1 or TRBD2 (5 bases each). The CDR3 loop spans 16 amino acids. Per the germline V gene, CDR1 is LNHDA and CDR2 is SQIVND (reference sequence). Trimming took off 4 bases at V and 2 bases at J, with 15 bases between the two ends. CDR3 amino acids: CASSTTRDGPYNEQFF. The CDR3 coding sequence is TGTGCCAGTAGTACTACCCGGGACGGACCCTACAATGAGCAGTTCTTC.

CDR3 in amino acids: CASSIGGAGANVLTF. For the CDR3, the DNA is TGTGCCAGTAGTATAGGTGGGGCTGGGGCCAACGTCCTGACTTTC. The genes are TRBV19 and TRBJ2-6; no reliable D call. Trimming stripped 1 base from V and 2 bases from J, with 6 bases between. The CDR3 sequence is 15 residues long. Germline CDR1 is LNHDA and CDR2 is SQIVND (reference sequence).

The chain is built from TRBV19 and TRBJ2-5, with D possibly being TRBD2 (5 bases). The CDR3 is made up of 15 amino acids. CDR1 is LNHDA and CDR2 is SQIVND in the germline V gene (reference sequence). Trimming stripped 3 bases from V and 5 bases from J, with 16 bases between. The CDR3 loop reads CASSIGFVGVETQYF. The CDR3 nucleotides read TGTGCCAGTAGTATCGGGTTTGTGGGAGTTGAGACCCAGTACTTC.

V is TRBV27 and J is TRBJ1-2; 9 bases are shared with TRBD1. V was pared by 0 bases and J by 5 bases, with 4 bases of the junction left unmatched. Germline V lookup: CDR1 MNHEY, CDR2 SMNVEV (reference sequence). The CDR3 is 15 residues long. The CDR3 is CASSLSGTGRYGYTF. CDR3 sequence (DNA): TGTGCCAGCAGTTTATCCGGGACAGGGAGATATGGCTACACCTTC.

The chain is built from TRBV7-6 and TRBJ2-2, with D unresolved. Between the trimmed V and J ends, which lost 7 bases and 5 bases, there was a span of 5 bases. The CDR3 has 11 amino acids. Germline V gives CDR1 SGHVS, CDR2 FNYEAQ. The CDR3 DNA reads TGTGCCAGCACACCGACCGGGGAGCTGTTTTTT. Residues: CASTPTGELFF.

V gene TRBV15 combines with J gene TRBJ1-1, with D hard to call. The V end lost 0 bases, the J end lost 6 bases, and 2 bases lay between the germline ends. Looked up from germline, CDR1 is LNHNV and CDR2 is YYDKDF (reference sequence). The CDR3 contains 11 residues. In nucleotides, the CDR3 is TGTGCCACCAGCAGAGATTCTGAAGCTTTCTTT. Its translation is CATSRDSEAFF.

The chain joins TRBV5-1 to TRBJ2-1; 9 bases are a match to TRBD2. Germline-derived CDR1 and CDR2 are SGHRS and YFSETQ. The CDR3 length is 15 residues. V lost 4 bases to trimming and J lost 6 bases; unmatched junction nucleotides: 8. The CDR3 reads CASSLLAGSLNEQFF. In DNA, the CDR3 is TGCGCCAGCAGCCTGCTAGCGGGATCCCTCAATGAGCAGTTCTTC.

The chain carries TRBV6-6 and TRBJ1-5, with D tentatively TRBD1 (5 bases). The V and J ends lost 2 bases and 3 bases respectively, with 11 bases between them. Germline V gives CDR1 MNHNY, CDR2 SVGAGI (reference sequence). This CDR3 comprises 15 residues. The CDR3 loop reads CASSYRQGYNQPQHF. The CDR3 nucleotides are TGTGCCAGCAGTTACCGTCAGGGTTACAATCAGCCCCAGCATTTT.

This clone has only a few counts. V usage is TRBV18 and J usage is TRBJ1-5; D is possibly TRBD1 (5 bases). The CDR3 length is 15 residues. The germline V gene encodes CDR1 KGHSH and CDR2 LQKENI. V shed 4 bases and J shed 4 bases, with 14 bases lying between them. The CDR3 DNA follows: TGTGCCAGCTCACGGGAAGGACACTCAAATCAGCCCCAGCATTTT. Its protein is CASSREGHSNQPQHF.

This sequence joins TRBV28 and TRBJ1-4, with no clear D. Germline-derived CDR1 and CDR2 are MDHEN and SYDVKM. The CDR3 loop spans 11 amino acids. V lost 2 bases and J lost 8, with 3 bases in between. The CDR3 DNA follows: TGTGCCAGCAGTTTAATGGAAAAACTGTTTTTT. Translating it yields CASSLMEKLFF.

The rearrangement uses TRBV30 and TRBJ2-7; 7 nucleotides align to TRBD1. From germline, CDR1 is GTSNPN and CDR2 SVGIG (reference sequence). This CDR3 has 12 amino acids. The V and J ends lost 3 bases and 9 bases, in that order; junction bases with no gene match: 8. In nucleotides, the CDR3 is TGTGCCTGGAGCAGACAGGGCCCCGGGCAGTACTTC. Its translation is CAWSRQGPGQYF.

V usage is TRBV5-1 and J usage is TRBJ2-5; a weak D match, TRBD1 (5 bases). Germline V gene data show CDR1 as SGHRS and CDR2 as YFSETQ. The ends were cut back, 4 bases at V and 2 bases at J, with 12 bases in the middle. This CDR3 region has 14 residues. CDR3 coding DNA: TGCGCCAGCAGCCGACAGTCAGGACAAGAGACCCAGTACTTC. It codes for CASSRQSGQETQYF.

The chain couples TRBV6-5 to TRBJ2-6, with D possibly being TRBD2 (5 bases). The V and J ends lost 2 bases and 0 bases respectively, with 8 bases between them. Germline CDR1 reads MNHEY; CDR2 reads SVGAGI. The CDR3 totals 16 residues. In nucleotides, the CDR3 is TGTGCCAGCAGTTACGAGGGAACCTCTGGGGCCAACGTCCTGACTTTC. Its protein product is CASSYEGTSGANVLTF.

By share, this clone ranks as medium-sized. J is TRBJ2-1 and V is TRBV7-6; 11 bases line up with TRBD1. This CDR3 contains 15 residues. Germline CDR1 reads SGHVS; CDR2 reads FNYEAQ. The trim removed 5 bases at V and 7 bases at J, leaving 7 bases unmatched. The CDR3 nucleotides read TGTGCCAGCAGCGCCGGGACAGGGGGGGTAAATGAGCAGTTCTTC. Amino acids: CASSAGTGGVNEQFF.